A single sample is the source of the 27 T cell receptor beta chains below, sequenced in a study of cytomegalovirus exposure and HLA in healthy donors. PCR was performed using 60 Vbeta and 13 Jbeta primers. Using immunoSEQ multiplex PCR, the repertoire was profiled, and TCRdb retains in-frame clones only, with some absent. This table lists around 100,000 clones. The sequencing input was PBMCs. These receptors were collected from a woman aged 25-40 years in good health and CMV-seronegative.

The CDR3 spells CASSEGWSGGADTQYF. CDR3 in DNA: TGTGCCAGCAGTGAAGGGTGGAGCGGGGGGGCCGATACGCAGTATTTT. The rearrangement links TRBV6-1 to TRBJ2-3, with 10 nucleotides matching TRBD2. This CDR3 has 16 amino acids. In germline, CDR1 is MNHNS, CDR2 SASEGT. Trimming took 1 base from V and 6 from J; bases not matched to a gene: 7.

CDR3: CASSVWTSGDEQYF. The DNA of the CDR3 is TGTGCCAGCAGTGTCTGGACAAGTGGGGACGAGCAGTACTTC. The chain employs TRBV6-1 and TRBJ2-7, with a possible D match to TRBD1 (5 bases). The CDR3 covers 14 residues. Germline V gene data show CDR1 as MNHNS and CDR2 as SASEGT. The V and J ends lost 4 bases and 5 bases respectively, with 15 bases between them.

V gene TRBV28 combines with J gene TRBJ2-7; 7 positions agree with TRBD2. Germline lookup yields CDR1 MDHEN and CDR2 SYDVKM. This CDR3 is built from 14 residues. The junction had 6 bases not matched to a gene; V was cut back by 5 bases and J by 2 bases. DNA of the CDR3: TGTGCCAGCAGTCAGGGACTACCCCCCTACGAGCAGTACTTC. Its translation: CASSQGLPPYEQYF.

The chain employs TRBV9 and TRBJ2-7; 11 bases match TRBD1. J lost 2 bases, V lost 4 bases, and 11 bases had no gene match. Germline values: CDR1 SGDLS, CDR2 YYNGEE. This CDR3 region has 17 residues. The CDR3 sequence: CASSHSGTGGVPYEQYF. CDR3 sequence (DNA): TGTGCCAGCAGCCATTCCGGGACAGGGGGGGTCCCCTACGAGCAGTACTTC.

The genes are TRBV12-5 and TRBJ1-2, with D perhaps matching TRBD1 (5 bases). V lost 7 bases, J lost 4 bases, and 10 bases lay in between. This CDR3 region has 12 residues. Germline V gene lookup returns CDR1 LGHNT and CDR2 FRNRAP. In DNA form, the CDR3 reads TGTGCTAGTGCCCAGGGTCTCTATGGCTACACCTTC. It encodes CASAQGLYGYTF.

This rearrangement joins TRBV2 to TRBJ2-2; 9 bases match TRBD2. V gave up 5 bases and J gave up 3 bases; unmatched junction bases: 4. The CDR3 contains 15 residues. The germline CDR1 and CDR2 sequences are SNHLY and FYNNEI. The CDR3 region has the DNA TGTGCCAGCAGTAAGACTAGCGGTGACACCGGGGAGCTGTTTTTT. The encoded protein is CASSKTSGDTGELFF.

The chain uses TRBV19 and TRBJ1-4, with 9 bases matching TRBD1. This CDR3 spans 16 amino acids. Germline CDR1 LNHDA, CDR2 SQIVND (reference sequence). With 5 bases clipped from V and 7 bases from J, the junction kept 11 bases outside the gene matches. CDR3 region: CASSVLLGQGGEKLFF. Here the CDR3 DNA reads TGTGCCAGTAGTGTCCTCCTGGGACAGGGCGGTGAAAAACTGTTTTTT.

The CDR3 loop is CASSLRGKAEAFF. As DNA, the CDR3 is TGTGCCAGCAGCTTAAGGGGCAAGGCTGAAGCTTTCTTT. V is TRBV11-2 and J is TRBJ1-1, with a tentative D call TRBD1 (5 bases). The CDR3 is made up of 13 amino acids. V was cut by 2 bases and J by 6 bases, with 10 bases left in between. CDR1 is SGHAT and CDR2 is FQNNGV in the germline V gene.

The chain joins TRBV18 to TRBJ1-1, with D tentatively TRBD1 (5 bases). CDR1 is KGHSH, CDR2 LQKENI, per germline. V lost 2 bases to trimming and J lost 5 bases, with 12 bases between them. CDR3 length equals 14 residues. The chain's CDR3 is CASSPGQGRTEAFF. The CDR3, as DNA: TGTGCCAGCTCACCAGGTCAGGGAAGAACTGAAGCTTTCTTT.

The genes are TRBV4-2 and TRBJ2-1, with 9 bases matching TRBD2. CDR3 size: 16 residues. Germline V gives CDR1 LGHNA, CDR2 YNFKEQ. J was trimmed by 6 bases and V by 0 bases; bases with no gene match: 6. The CDR3 protein is CASSQEIGTSSNEQFF. DNA for the CDR3: TGTGCCAGCAGCCAAGAGATCGGGACTAGCTCCAATGAGCAGTTCTTC.

J is TRBJ2-5 and V is TRBV19; 7 bases agree with TRBD1. V trimming: 5 bases; J trimming: 2 bases; junction bases outside the gene matches: 11. The germline V gene encodes CDR1 LNHDA and CDR2 SQIVND (reference sequence). The CDR3 has 16 amino acids. The CDR3 DNA reads as TGTGCCAGTAGTCGTAGAGGGGGCTTGGGGCAAGAGACCCAGTACTTC. This encodes CASSRRGGLGQETQYF.

The genes are TRBV6-6 and TRBJ2-5; no clear D. Germline values: CDR1 MNHNY, CDR2 SVGAGI (reference sequence). V was trimmed by 6 bases and J by 4 bases, leaving 9 bases between them. The CDR3 totals 12 residues. CDR3 nucleotides: TGTGCCAGCAGCCCATTCGGAGAGACCCAGTACTTC. It is translated as CASSPFGETQYF.

V usage is TRBV4-1 and J usage is TRBJ2-5; possible D gene TRBD1, 6 bases. CDR1 and CDR2 (germline): MGHRA, YSYEKL. This CDR3 has 14 amino acids. The germline V and J ends were trimmed by 1 base and 2 bases, with 8 bases remaining between them. The CDR3 is CASSQVTGQETQYF. CDR3 nucleotides: TGCGCCAGCAGCCAAGTAACAGGGCAAGAGACCCAGTACTTC.

V is TRBV7-9 and J is TRBJ1-5; tentatively, D is TRBD1 (5 bases). CDR1 SEHNR and CDR2 FQNEAQ come from the germline V gene (reference sequence). Deletions cut 5 bases from V and 3 bases from J, with 14 bases between. The CDR3 spans 15 residues. The chain's CDR3 is CASSLGGADNQPQHF. CDR3 in DNA: TGTGCCAGCAGCCTGGGGGGAGCGGACAATCAGCCCCAGCATTTT.

The J gene is TRBJ2-3, the V gene TRBV10-3, with D tentatively TRBD2 (6 bases). Trimming left V 7 bases short and J 3 bases short, with 11 bases between. The germline gives CDR1 ENHRY, CDR2 SYGVKD. The CDR3 contains 13 residues. The CDR3 sequence: CAITPGRTDTQYF. CDR3 sequence (DNA): TGTGCCATCACTCCAGGGAGGACAGATACGCAGTATTTT.

The V and J genes are TRBV9 and TRBJ1-6; D unresolved. In germline, CDR1 is SGDLS, CDR2 YYNGEE. V gave up 3 bases and J gave up 8 bases, with 9 bases separating them. This CDR3 spans 13 amino acids. CDR3 nucleotides: TGTGCCAGCAGCGGTACAGTTGATTCACCCCTCCACTTT. Residues: CASSGTVDSPLHF.

This rearrangement joins TRBV5-4 to TRBJ2-1; D perhaps matches TRBD2 (6 bases). The V end lost 5 bases, the J end lost 0 bases, and 15 bases lay between the germline ends. CDR1 and CDR2 from the germline V gene are SGHNT and YYREEE (reference sequence). The CDR3 extends over 16 amino acids. The CDR3 spells CASSQSGRNSYNEQFF. As DNA, the CDR3 is TGTGCCAGCAGTCAATCCGGGAGAAACTCCTACAATGAGCAGTTCTTC. The entire variable domain, with the rest obtained from reference TRBV5-4 and TRBJ2-1, is as follows: ETGVTQSPTHLIKTRGQQVTLRCSSQSGHNTVSWYQQALGQGPQFIFQYYREEENGRGNFPPRFSGLQFPNYSSELNVNALELDDSALYLCASSQSGRNSYNEQFFGPGTRLTVL.

V and J are TRBV11-2 and TRBJ2-2, with TRBD1 as a possible D gene (5 bases). V lost 10 bases, J lost 1 base, and 13 bases lay in between. The CDR3 is 14 residues long. Germline V gives CDR1 SGHAT, CDR2 FQNNGV. The CDR3 reads CAIGEKENTGELFF. The CDR3 region has the DNA TGTGCCATAGGGGAAAAAGAGAACACCGGGGAGCTGTTTTTT.

The rearrangement joins TRBV29-1 to TRBJ2-7; the match to TRBD1 covers 7 bases. The CDR3 has 15 residues. Per the germline V gene, CDR1 is SQVTM and CDR2 is ANQGSEA. The trim removed 1 base at V and 1 base at J, leaving 7 bases unmatched. The CDR3 is CSVEVTGTVSYEQYF. In nucleotides, the CDR3 is TGCAGCGTTGAAGTTACCGGGACAGTATCCTACGAGCAGTACTTC.

This sequence joins TRBV6-1 and TRBJ1-5; 7 nucleotides line up with TRBD1. Germline CDR1 reads MNHNS; CDR2 reads SASEGT. This CDR3 comprises 14 residues. V was pared by 7 bases and J by 2 bases, with 5 bases of the junction left unmatched. The CDR3 reads CASKMGQRNQPQHF. For the CDR3, the DNA is TGTGCCAGCAAGATGGGACAGCGCAATCAGCCCCAGCATTTT.

This chain connects TRBV7-9 to TRBJ2-3; possibly TRBD1 for D (6 bases). The CDR3 sequence is 15 residues long. Trimming left V 6 bases short and J 0 bases short, with 13 bases between. CDR1 is SEHNR, CDR2 FQNEAQ, per germline (reference sequence). CDR3 sequence (DNA): TGTGCCAGCAGACACGACAGGTTAAGCACAGATACGCAGTATTTT. Its translation is CASRHDRLSTDTQYF.

This rearrangement joins TRBV9 to TRBJ1-5; weak D call: TRBD1 (5 bases). The CDR3 is made up of 15 amino acids. V lost 2 bases and J 7 bases, leaving 16 bases between the germline ends. Germline CDR1 SGDLS, CDR2 YYNGEE. CDR3 region: CASSVGPSRDQPQHF. CDR3 DNA: TGTGCCAGCAGCGTGGGGCCGAGTAGAGACCAGCCCCAGCATTTT. Filled out from reference TRBV9 and TRBJ1-5, the complete variable domain reads DSGVTQTPKHLITATGQRVTLRCSPRSGDLSVYWYQQSLDQGLQFLIQYYNGEERAKGNILERFSAQQFPDLHSELNLSSLELGDSALYFCASSVGPSRDQPQHFGDGTRLSIL.

This sequence joins TRBV27 and TRBJ2-3; TRBD1 matches at 7 bases. This CDR3 is 14 amino acids long. V was clipped by 4 bases and J by 2 bases; unmatched bases: 3. The germline CDR1 and CDR2 sequences are MNHEY and SMNVEV (reference sequence). The CDR3 protein is CASSSGQDTDTQYF. CDR3 coding DNA: TGTGCCAGCAGTTCCGGACAGGACACAGATACGCAGTATTTT.

CDR3 sequence reads: CASSFPRRGEDPNTGELFF. The CDR3 DNA follows: TGTGCCAGCAGTTTTCCCCGTCGGGGGGAGGATCCGAACACCGGGGAGCTGTTTTTT. The chain employs TRBV28 and TRBJ2-2; the match to TRBD2 covers 7 bases. The V segment lost 3 bases and the J segment 0 bases; nucleotides outside the gene matches: 13. Germline assignment: CDR1 MDHEN and CDR2 SYDVKM. The length of the CDR3 is 19 residues.

The chain uses TRBV6-1 and TRBJ2-1, with D maybe TRBD1 (6 bases). The germline V gene encodes CDR1 MNHNS and CDR2 SASEGT. The CDR3 spans 14 residues. Between the trimmed V and J ends, which lost 6 bases and 3 bases, there was a span of 12 bases. The CDR3 spells CASRTGTLYNEQFF. In nucleotides, the CDR3 is TGTGCCAGCAGGACCGGGACACTCTACAATGAGCAGTTCTTC.

The genes are TRBV6-6 and TRBJ1-2; TRBD1 matches 9 bases. V shed 7 bases and J 4 bases; nucleotides not matched to a gene: 7. Germline assignment: CDR1 MNHNY and CDR2 SVGAGI (reference sequence). The CDR3 runs 14 residues. CDR3 coding DNA: TGTGCCAGCACCAGACAGGGGGGGAGCTATGGCTACACCTTC. As protein: CASTRQGGSYGYTF.

The rearrangement links TRBV7-3 to TRBJ2-7; TRBD1 might be the D (6 bases). Per the germline V gene, CDR1 is SGHTA and CDR2 is FQGTGA. V shed 4 bases and J shed 5 bases, with 18 bases lying between them. CDR3 length: 15 amino acids. CDR3 region: CASSSSRPGQHEQYF. For the CDR3, the DNA is TGTGCCAGCAGCTCTTCCCGTCCGGGACAACACGAGCAGTACTTC.